This TCR beta chain emerged from a study of blood T cell repertoires in COVID-19. Looking at the study overall: Both acute and convalescent COVID-19 samples were obtained from the United States, Italy and Spain. The cDNA or gDNA used as material had been derived from T cells, B-cell-depleted T cells, or PBMCs.

Germline lookup yields CDR1 GTSNPN and CDR2 SVGIG (reference sequence). V lost 7 bases, J lost 7 bases, and 4 bases stayed unmatched. The CDR3 has 13 amino acids. Only one count was recorded for this clone. In the study's own analysis: Counts of nucleated cells, estimated from reference gene primer amplification, were obtained. Sequencing was performed with immunoSEQ multiplex PCR; in TCRdb, only in-frame clones are kept and a portion is missing. Clone size and V and J calls were adopted from that table, with D and trimming inferred from the DNA. Of 30,000 to 40,000 clones listed, around 90% are singletons.

The rearrangement uses TRBV30 and TRBJ1-6; 10 nucleotides line up with TRBD1. The receptor was derived from a woman over 75 with acute or convalescent COVID-19. Sequencing was done on a sample of peripheral blood. For the CDR3, the DNA is TGTGCCTATGGGACAGGGGAAAATTCACCCCTCCACTTT. Its translation: CAYGTGENSPLHF.